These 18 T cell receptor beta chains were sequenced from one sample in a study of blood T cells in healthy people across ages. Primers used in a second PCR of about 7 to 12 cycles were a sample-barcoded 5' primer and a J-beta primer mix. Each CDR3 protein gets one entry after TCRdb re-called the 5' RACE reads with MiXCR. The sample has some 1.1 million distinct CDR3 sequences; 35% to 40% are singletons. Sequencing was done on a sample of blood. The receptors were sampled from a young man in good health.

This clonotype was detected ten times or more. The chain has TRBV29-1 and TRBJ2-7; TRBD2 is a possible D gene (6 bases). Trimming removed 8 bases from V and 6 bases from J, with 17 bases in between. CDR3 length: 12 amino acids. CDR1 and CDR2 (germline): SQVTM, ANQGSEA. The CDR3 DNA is TGCAGCACCGGGACTCGATTTGGCGAGCAGTACTTC. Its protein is CSTGTRFGEQYF.

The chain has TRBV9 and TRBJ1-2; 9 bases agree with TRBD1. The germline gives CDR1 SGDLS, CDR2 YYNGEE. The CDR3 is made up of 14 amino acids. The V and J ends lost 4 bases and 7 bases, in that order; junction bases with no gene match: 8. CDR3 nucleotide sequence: TGTGCCAGCAGCAACACGGGACAGGGACGTGGCTACACCTTC. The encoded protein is CASSNTGQGRGYTF.

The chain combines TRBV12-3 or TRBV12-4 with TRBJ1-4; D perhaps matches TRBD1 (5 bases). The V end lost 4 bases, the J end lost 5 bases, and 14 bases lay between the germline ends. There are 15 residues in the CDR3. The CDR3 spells CASSSAWGGNEKLFF. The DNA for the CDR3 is TGTGCCAGCAGTTCGGCCTGGGGGGGAAATGAAAAACTGTTTTTT.

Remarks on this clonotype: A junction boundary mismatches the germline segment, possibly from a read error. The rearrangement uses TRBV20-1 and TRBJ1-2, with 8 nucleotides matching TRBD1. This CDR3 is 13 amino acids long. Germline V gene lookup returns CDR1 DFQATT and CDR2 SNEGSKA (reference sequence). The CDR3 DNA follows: TGCGGTGCCACGACAGGGGTGCGACATGGCTACACCTTC. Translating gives CGATTGVRHGYTF.

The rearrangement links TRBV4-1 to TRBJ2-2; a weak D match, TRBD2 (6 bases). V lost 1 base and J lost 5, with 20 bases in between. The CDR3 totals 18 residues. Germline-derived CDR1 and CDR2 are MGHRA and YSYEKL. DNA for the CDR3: TGCGCCAGCAGCCAAGCCCCAACACTAGCACTTCGGACCGGGGAGCTGTTTTTT. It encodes CASSQAPTLALRTGELFF.

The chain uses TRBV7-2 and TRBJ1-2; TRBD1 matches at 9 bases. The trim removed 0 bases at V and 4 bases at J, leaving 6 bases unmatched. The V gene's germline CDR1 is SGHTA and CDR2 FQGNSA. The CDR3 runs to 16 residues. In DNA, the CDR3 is TGTGCCAGCAGCTTAGCCGGGACAGGGAATTCCTATGGCTACACCTTC. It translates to CASSLAGTGNSYGYTF.

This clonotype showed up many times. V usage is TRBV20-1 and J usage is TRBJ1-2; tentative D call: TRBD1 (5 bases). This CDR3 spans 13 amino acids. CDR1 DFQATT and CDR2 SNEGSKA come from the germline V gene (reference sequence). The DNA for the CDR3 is TGCAGGGGGACCGACGACAGAAACTATGGCTACACCTTC. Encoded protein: CRGTDDRNYGYTF.

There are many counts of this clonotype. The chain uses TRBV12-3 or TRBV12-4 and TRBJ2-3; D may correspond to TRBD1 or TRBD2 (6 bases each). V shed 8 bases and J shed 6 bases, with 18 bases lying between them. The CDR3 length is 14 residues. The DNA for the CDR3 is TGTGCCAGCTCGCAGGGGACCGCGGGGGATACGCAGTATTTT. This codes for CASSQGTAGDTQYF.

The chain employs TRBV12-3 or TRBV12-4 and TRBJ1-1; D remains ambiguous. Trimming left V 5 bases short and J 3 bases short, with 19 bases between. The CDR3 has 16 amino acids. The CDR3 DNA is TGTGCCAGCAGTAGAGTTTGGGTCCCCGCGGACACTGAAGCTTTCTTT. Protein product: CASSRVWVPADTEAFF.

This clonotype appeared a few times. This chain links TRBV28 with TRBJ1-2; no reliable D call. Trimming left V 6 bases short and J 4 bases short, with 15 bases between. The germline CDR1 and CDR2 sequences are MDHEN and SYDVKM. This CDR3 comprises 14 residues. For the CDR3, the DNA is TGTGCCAGCAGAGGTCTTAGGAAATCCTATGGCTACACCTTC. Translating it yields CASRGLRKSYGYTF.

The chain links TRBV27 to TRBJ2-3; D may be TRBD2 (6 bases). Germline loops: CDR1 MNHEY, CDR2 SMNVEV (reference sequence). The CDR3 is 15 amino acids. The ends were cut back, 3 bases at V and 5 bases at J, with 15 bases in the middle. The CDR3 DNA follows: TGTGCCAGCAGTTTCCCCCCGGGGAGGTTAGATACGCAGTATTTT. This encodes CASSFPPGRLDTQYF.

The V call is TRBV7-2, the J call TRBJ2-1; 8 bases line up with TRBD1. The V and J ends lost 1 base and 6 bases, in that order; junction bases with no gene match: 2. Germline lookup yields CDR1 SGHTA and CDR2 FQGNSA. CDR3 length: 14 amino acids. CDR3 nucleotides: TGTGCCAGCAGCTTAGATACAGGGGGCAATGAGCAGTTCTTC. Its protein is CASSLDTGGNEQFF.

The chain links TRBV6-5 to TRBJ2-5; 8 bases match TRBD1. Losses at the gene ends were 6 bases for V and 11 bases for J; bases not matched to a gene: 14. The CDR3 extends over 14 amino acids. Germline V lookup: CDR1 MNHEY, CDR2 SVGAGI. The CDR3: CASSMDREYVEQYF. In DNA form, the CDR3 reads TGTGCCAGCAGCATGGACAGGGAGTACGTTGAGCAGTACTTC.

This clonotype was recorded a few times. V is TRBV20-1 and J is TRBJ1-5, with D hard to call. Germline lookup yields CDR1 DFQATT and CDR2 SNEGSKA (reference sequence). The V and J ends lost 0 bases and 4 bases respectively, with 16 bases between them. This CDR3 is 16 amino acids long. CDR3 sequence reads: CSARDLLLGGNQPQHF. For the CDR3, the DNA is TGCAGTGCTAGAGATTTATTATTGGGTGGGAATCAGCCCCAGCATTTT.

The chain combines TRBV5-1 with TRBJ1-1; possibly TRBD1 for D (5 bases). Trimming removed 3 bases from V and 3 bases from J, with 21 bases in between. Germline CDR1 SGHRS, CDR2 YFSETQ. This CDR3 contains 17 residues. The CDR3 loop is CASSWGGNFRGDTEAFF. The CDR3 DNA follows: TGCGCCAGCAGCTGGGGTGGAAATTTTCGGGGGGACACTGAAGCTTTCTTT. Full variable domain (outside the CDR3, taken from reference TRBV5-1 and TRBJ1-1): KAGVTQTPRYLIKTRGQQVTLSCSPISGHRSVSWYQQTPGQGLQFLFEYFSETQRNKGNFPGRFSGRQFSNSRSEMNVSTLELGDSALYLCASSWGGNFRGDTEAFFGQGTRLTVV.

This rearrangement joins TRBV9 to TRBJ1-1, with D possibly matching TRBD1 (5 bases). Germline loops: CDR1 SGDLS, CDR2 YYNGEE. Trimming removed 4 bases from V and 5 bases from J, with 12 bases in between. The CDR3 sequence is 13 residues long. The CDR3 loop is CASSTAGRTEAFF. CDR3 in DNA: TGTGCCAGCAGCACCGCAGGGCGGACTGAAGCTTTCTTT.

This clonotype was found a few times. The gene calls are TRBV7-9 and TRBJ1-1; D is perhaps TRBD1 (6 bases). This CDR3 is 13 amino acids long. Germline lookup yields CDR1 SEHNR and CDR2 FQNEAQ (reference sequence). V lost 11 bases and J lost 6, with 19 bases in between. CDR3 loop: CASLTGDRPEAFF. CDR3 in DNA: TGTGCCTCGCTAACGGGAGACAGGCCTGAAGCTTTCTTT. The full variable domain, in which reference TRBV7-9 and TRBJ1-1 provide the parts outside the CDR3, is DTGVSQNPRHKITKRGQNVTFRCDPISEHNRLYWYRQTLGQGPEFLTYFQNEAQLEKSRLLSDRFSAERPKGSFSTLEIQRTEQGDSAMYLCASLTGDRPEAFFGQGTRLTVV.

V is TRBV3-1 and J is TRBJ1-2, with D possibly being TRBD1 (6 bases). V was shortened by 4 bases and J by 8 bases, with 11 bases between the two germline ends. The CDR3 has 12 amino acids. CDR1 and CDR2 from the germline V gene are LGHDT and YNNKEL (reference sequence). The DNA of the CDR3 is TGTGCCAGCAGCCTCCCGACAGGCGGCTACACCTTC. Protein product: CASSLPTGGYTF.